This passage covers 28 T cell receptor beta chains from one sample sequenced in a study of T-cell reconstitution after alpha-beta-depleted transplantation in children. The authors prepared the TCRbeta library with unique molecular identifiers. TCRdb recomputed calls from the PCR reads with MiXCR, one row per CDR3 protein. The repertoire has some 350,000 distinct CDR3 sequences, around 15% of them found once; the top ten carry just over 40%. Sequences were derived from PBMCs, mostly from graft donor cells, sampled 360 days after TCRalphabeta/CD19-depleted stem cell transplant. All receptors come from a male patient aged 2 to 9 who had a stem cell transplant for acute lymphoblastic leukemia, so the T cells may come from the graft donor.

The rearrangement links TRBV2 to TRBJ2-1, with D tentatively TRBD2 (5 bases). Per the germline V gene, CDR1 is SNHLY and CDR2 is FYNNEI. The CDR3 runs to 16 residues. V was cut by 7 bases and J by 0 bases, with 16 bases left in between. The CDR3 DNA follows: TGTGCCAGCATTCCCGAGCGGACCACCTCCTACAATGAGCAGTTCTTC. It translates to CASIPERTTSYNEQFF.

The sample holds a few counts of this clonotype. This chain connects TRBV27 to TRBJ1-6; TRBD1 aligns across 8 bases. The CDR3 totals 15 residues. Looked up from germline, CDR1 is MNHEY and CDR2 is SMNVEV (reference sequence). V dropped 2 bases and J dropped 8; count of bases not matched to a gene: 5. DNA for the CDR3: TGTGCCAGCAGTTTAAGAGGACAGGGTCATTCACCCCTCCACTTT. It codes for CASSLRGQGHSPLHF.

This clonotype came up many times. The gene calls are TRBV20-1 and TRBJ2-7; 11 nucleotides align to TRBD2. Germline assignment: CDR1 DFQATT and CDR2 SNEGSKA (reference sequence). The CDR3 extends over 17 amino acids. The V segment lost 2 bases and the J segment 5 bases; nucleotides outside the gene matches: 14. CDR3 coding DNA: TGCAGTGCTAGACTCCTAGCGGGAGGTCGGCGGTCTAACGAGCAGTACTTC. Translation: CSARLLAGGRRSNEQYF.

This clonotype was detected a few times. The chain recombines TRBV18 with TRBJ1-6; 9 nucleotides agree with TRBD1. Germline loops: CDR1 KGHSH, CDR2 LQKENI. J gave up 8 bases and V 3 bases, and 5 bases lay outside the gene matches. The CDR3 is 15 amino acids. For the CDR3, the DNA is TGTGCCAGCTCACCGAGGACAGGGGCAGATTCACCCCTCCACTTT. As protein: CASSPRTGADSPLHF.

This clonotype was counted a few times. This chain uses TRBV4-2 with TRBJ2-2; the D gene is possibly TRBD2 (5 bases). The germline CDR1 and CDR2 sequences are LGHNA and YNFKEQ. Trimming shortened V by 0 bases and J by 2 bases, and 10 bases separated the two germline ends. This CDR3 has 16 residues. This CDR3 reads CASSQEGGTNTGELFF. CDR3 DNA sequence: TGTGCCAGCAGCCAAGAAGGAGGAACTAACACCGGGGAGCTGTTTTTT.

This chain joins TRBV3-1 and TRBJ2-3, with a possible D match to TRBD1 (5 bases). The germline V gene has CDR1 LGHDT and CDR2 YNNKEL (reference sequence). The length of the CDR3 is 16 residues. The germline V and J ends were trimmed by 0 bases and 2 bases, with 12 bases remaining between them. CDR3 sequence (DNA): TGTGCCAGCAGCCAAGAAGGCAGGGCACACACAGATACGCAGTATTTT. Its translation: CASSQEGRAHTDTQYF.

This clonotype has ten or more counts. The chain links TRBV4-3 to TRBJ2-5, with D possibly TRBD2 on 6 matching bases. The germline CDR1 and CDR2 sequences are LGHNA and YSLEER. Trimming took 1 base from V and 1 from J, leaving 10 bases between them. The CDR3 extends over 15 amino acids. Written as DNA, the CDR3 is TGCGCCAGCAGCCAAGGGTGGGGACTCCAAGAGACCCAGTACTTC. It is translated as CASSQGWGLQETQYF.

This chain uses TRBV6-5 with TRBJ2-3; 7 positions match TRBD2. V trimming: 3 bases; J trimming: 6 bases; junction bases outside the gene matches: 9. CDR1 and CDR2 from the germline V gene are MNHEY and SVGAGI. This CDR3 comprises 15 residues. CDR3 sequence: CASSYWGRDLDTQYF. The CDR3 nucleotides are TGTGCCAGCAGTTATTGGGGGAGGGATCTCGATACGCAGTATTTT.

This clonotype was counted at least ten times. This sequence joins TRBV3-1 and TRBJ2-5, with D perhaps TRBD1 or TRBD2 (5 bases each). Germline V lookup: CDR1 LGHDT, CDR2 YNNKEL (reference sequence). Trimming removed 4 bases from V and 7 bases from J, with 10 bases in between. There are 12 residues in the CDR3. The CDR3 region has the DNA TGTGCCAGCAGCCCAGGGAGATGGACCCAGTACTTC. This gives the protein CASSPGRWTQYF.

This clonotype was detected ten times or more. The chain carries TRBV14 and TRBJ2-1, with D maybe TRBD2 (5 bases). Trimming took 1 base from V and 12 from J, leaving 7 bases between them. This CDR3 is 11 amino acids long. The V gene's germline CDR1 is SGHDN and CDR2 FVKESK. The CDR3 here is CASSQGTSQFF. CDR3 coding DNA: TGTGCCAGCAGCCAAGGGACTTCGCAGTTCTTC.

There are a few counts of this clonotype. This chain connects TRBV27 to TRBJ2-3; 10 bases are a match to TRBD2. V lost 5 bases to trimming and J lost 4 bases; unmatched junction nucleotides: 9. Per germline, CDR1 MNHEY and CDR2 SMNVEV (reference sequence). The CDR3 extends over 16 amino acids. The CDR3 DNA reads as TGTGCCAGCAGTCCCCTAGCGGGAGAGCGTCCAGATACGCAGTATTTT. Encoded protein: CASSPLAGERPDTQYF.

This clonotype was seen only a few times. V and J are TRBV28 and TRBJ2-4; 7 bases fit TRBD2. Germline lookup yields CDR1 MDHEN and CDR2 SYDVKM. The CDR3 loop spans 15 amino acids. J was trimmed by 4 bases and V by 6 bases; bases with no gene match: 9. The CDR3 DNA follows: TGTGCCAGCAGCTCTTCGACAGCGGGAAAAAACATTCAGTACTTC. It is translated as CASSSSTAGKNIQYF.

The rearrangement joins TRBV29-1 to TRBJ1-1, with D unresolved. The CDR3 is 9 residues long. Trimming removed 7 bases at V and 5 bases at J, with 5 bases between. CDR1 is SQVTM, CDR2 ANQGSEA, per germline. As DNA, the CDR3 is TGCAGCGGCGGTACTGAAGCTTTCTTT. Translated, it gives CSGGTEAFF.

V is TRBV10-3 and J is TRBJ2-7; 9 bases fit TRBD1. Trimming removed 4 bases from V and 4 bases from J; junction bases left unmatched: 5. CDR1 is ENHRY, CDR2 SYGVKD, per germline. This CDR3 is built from 14 residues. CDR3 bases: TGTGCCATCAGTGTGGGACAGGGTCTTTACGAGCAGTACTTC. It encodes CAISVGQGLYEQYF.

Remarks on this clonotype: Mismatch with germline at one junction end may stem from a read error. In nucleotides, the CDR3 is TGTGCCAGCAGAGGCACCGGGACAGTCTCCTTC. Translating gives CASRGTGTVSF. V usage is TRBV7-9 and J usage is TRBJ2-7; 7 nucleotides align to TRBD1. The CDR3 length is 11 residues. From germline, CDR1 is SEHNR and CDR2 FQNEAQ (reference sequence).

Of note for this clonotype: At one end, the junction sequence differs from germline, possibly due to a read error. The chain joins TRBV7-7 to TRBJ2-5; TRBD2 matches 7 bases. There are 14 residues in the CDR3. Germline V gene data show CDR1 as SSHAT and CDR2 as FNYEAQ (reference sequence). CDR3 protein: CASSLGLGVETQYF. The CDR3 DNA is TGTGCTAGCAGCTTAGGACTAGGAGTAGAGACCCAGTACTTC.

This clonotype was observed many times. The chain employs TRBV10-3 and TRBJ2-7; D may be TRBD2 (6 bases). CDR3 length: 14 residues. In germline, CDR1 is ENHRY, CDR2 SYGVKD. The ends were cut back, 6 bases at V and 2 bases at J, with 14 bases in the middle. The CDR3: CAIREAGGTYEQYF. The CDR3 DNA reads as TGTGCCATCAGGGAAGCTGGCGGGACCTACGAGCAGTACTTC.

This clonotype was observed a handful of times. The V and J genes are TRBV15 and TRBJ2-4, with 8 bases lining up with TRBD1. Looked up from germline, CDR1 is LNHNV and CDR2 is YYDKDF (reference sequence). Trimming removed 5 bases from V and 0 bases from J; junction bases left unmatched: 9. This CDR3 spans 17 amino acids. CDR3 bases: TGTGCCACCAGCCCCCCACAGGGGGGAGAAGCCAAAAACATTCAGTACTTC. Its protein is CATSPPQGGEAKNIQYF.

The V call is TRBV24-1, the J call TRBJ2-1, with TRBD2 matching 8 bases. After removal of 10 bases from V and 4 bases from J, the junction contained 11 bases not matched to a gene. The CDR3 spans 15 residues. CDR1 is KGHDR and CDR2 is SFDVKD in the germline V gene. CDR3 sequence (DNA): TGTGCCACGATGATGAGCGGGAGTAGTTACAATGAGCAGTTCTTC. Translation gives CATMMSGSSYNEQFF.

The rearrangement joins TRBV28 to TRBJ2-7; 10 positions match TRBD2. Germline lookup yields CDR1 MDHEN and CDR2 SYDVKM. CDR3 length equals 13 residues. V trimming: 6 bases; J trimming: 6 bases; junction bases outside the gene matches: 5. The CDR3 loop is CASSQGLALEQYF. The CDR3, as DNA: TGTGCCAGCAGCCAGGGACTAGCGCTCGAGCAGTACTTC.

This clonotype has a handful of counts. The CDR3 DNA reads TGCGCCAGCAGCCTGGGCGACGGACTCTCTGGAAACACCATATATTTT. The encoded protein is CASSLGDGLSGNTIYF. V is TRBV5-1 and J is TRBJ1-3; D remains ambiguous. Trimming took off 4 bases at V and 0 bases at J, with 14 bases between the two ends. There are 16 residues in the CDR3. CDR1 is SGHRS and CDR2 is YFSETQ in the germline V gene.

This clonotype was observed at least ten times. The J gene is TRBJ2-1, the V gene TRBV29-1; possibly TRBD2 for D (6 bases). Deletions cut 5 bases from V and 10 bases from J, with 15 bases between. Germline assignment: CDR1 SQVTM and CDR2 ANQGSEA. The CDR3 is 12 residues long. CDR3 protein: CSVTTSRYEQFF. The DNA of the CDR3 is TGCAGCGTTACGACTAGTCGTTACGAGCAGTTCTTC.

The V gene is TRBV13, the J gene TRBJ2-2; D is uncertain. The CDR3 totals 13 residues. The germline CDR1 and CDR2 sequences are PRHDT and FYEKMQ (reference sequence). Trimming removed 1 base from V and 6 bases from J, with 6 bases in between. CDR3 in amino acids: CASSLAFAGELFF. In DNA form, the CDR3 reads TGTGCCAGCAGCTTAGCCTTTGCCGGGGAGCTGTTTTTT.

The J gene is TRBJ2-5, the V gene TRBV20-1; 7 bases are a match to TRBD2. The CDR3 has 13 amino acids. After removal of 6 bases from V and 4 bases from J, the junction contained 8 bases not matched to a gene. Germline CDR1 is DFQATT and CDR2 is SNEGSKA (reference sequence). Here the CDR3 reads CSASGAGLETQYF. The CDR3 DNA is TGCAGTGCCTCGGGAGCGGGATTAGAGACCCAGTACTTC.

The sample holds a few counts of this clonotype. V and J are TRBV7-2 and TRBJ2-5; 9 bases fit TRBD2. CDR3 length: 17 residues. Germline CDR1 is SGHTA and CDR2 is FQGNSA. The ends lost 1 base at V and 5 bases at J; junction bases unmatched: 11. The CDR3 coding sequence is TGTGCCAGCAGCTTAGGGGGACGCGGGAGGGCCCAGGAGACCCAGTACTTC. This encodes CASSLGGRGRAQETQYF.

The chain links TRBV28 to TRBJ1-2; possibly TRBD1 for D (5 bases). The length of the CDR3 is 13 residues. Germline V CDR1 and CDR2: MDHEN, SYDVKM. Deletions cut 5 bases from V and 0 bases from J, with 7 bases between. The CDR3 DNA is TGTGCCAGCAGTCGGGGCCCTAACTATGGCTACACCTTC. The encoded protein is CASSRGPNYGYTF.

This chain uses TRBV5-6 with TRBJ2-4; no clear D. CDR1 SGHDT and CDR2 YYEEEE come from the germline V gene. V lost 1 base and J lost 9, with 20 bases in between. The CDR3 length is 16 residues. CDR3 sequence (DNA): TGTGCCAGCAGCTTGTCCCCGGCCAGTTTTTGGGCCATTCAGTACTTC. This gives the protein CASSLSPASFWAIQYF.

V and J are TRBV4-2 and TRBJ2-2, with D unresolved. V was shortened by 1 base and J by 6 bases, with 12 bases between the two germline ends. This CDR3 region has 15 residues. Germline V gene sequence: CDR1 LGHNA, CDR2 YNFKEQ. The CDR3 coding sequence is TGTGCCAGCAGCCAAGGTTCTCAGTGGTCCGGGGAGCTGTTTTTT. Translating it yields CASSQGSQWSGELFF.